One sample yielded the 13 T cell receptor beta chains listed below, sequenced in a study of OX40 agonist ivuxolimab in advanced cancers. Method: immunoSEQ multiplex PCR; TCRdb's copy keeps in-frame clones and lacks some. The sample gives some 79,000 clones, 80% to 95% of which show up once; more than 0.4% is in the top ten. The source was CD4+ or CD8+ T cells sorted from blood, collected in a trial of the OX40 agonist ivuxolimab. The receptors come from an adult with an advanced solid tumor such as melanoma, head and neck, liver or kidney cancer.

The chain carries TRBV11-2 and TRBJ2-1; no firm D call. The CDR3 extends over 13 amino acids. The germline CDR1 and CDR2 sequences are SGHAT and FQNNGV. Between the trimmed V and J ends, which lost 3 bases and 4 bases, there was a span of 7 bases. The CDR3 protein is CASSLSSYNEQFF. The CDR3 DNA follows: TGTGCCAGCAGCTTGAGCTCATACAATGAGCAGTTCTTC. Together with reference TRBV11-2 and TRBJ2-1, the CDR3 gives the full variable domain: EAGVAQSPRYKIIEKRQSVAFWCNPISGHATLYWYQQILGQGPKLLIQFQNNGVVDDSQLPKDRFSAERLKGVDSTLKIQPAKLEDSAVYLCASSLSSYNEQFFGPGTRLTVL.

The rearrangement joins TRBV19 to TRBJ1-4; D unresolved. The CDR3 extends over 14 amino acids. Per the germline V gene, CDR1 is LNHDA and CDR2 is SQIVND (reference sequence). Trimming removed 6 bases from V and 2 bases from J, with 10 bases in between. The CDR3 here is CASRDGGTNEKLFF. In nucleotides, the CDR3 is TGTGCCAGTAGAGATGGCGGGACTAATGAAAAACTGTTTTTT.

The chain is built from TRBV10-2 and TRBJ2-1, with D hard to call. Germline V CDR1 and CDR2: WSHSY, SAAADI. This CDR3 contains 13 residues. Trimming stripped 3 bases from V and 4 bases from J, with 7 bases between. The CDR3 loop reads CASSDPRYNEQFF. Here the CDR3 DNA reads TGCGCCAGCAGTGACCCACGGTACAATGAGCAGTTCTTC.

The chain uses TRBV6-1 and TRBJ2-1; D perhaps matches TRBD1 (8 bases). Between the trimmed V and J ends, which lost 4 bases and 9 bases, there was a span of 16 bases. Germline assignment: CDR1 MNHNS and CDR2 SASEGT. The CDR3 consists of 14 residues. As DNA, the CDR3 is TGTGCCAGCAGTGCCTCACAGGGGGGGGGTGAGCAGTTCTTC. This codes for CASSASQGGGEQFF.

This clone has just one count. The rearrangement links TRBV7-9 to TRBJ2-7; maybe TRBD1 (6 bases). CDR1 is SEHNR, CDR2 FQNEAQ, per germline (reference sequence). The CDR3 loop spans 14 amino acids. Trimming removed 5 bases at V and 5 bases at J, with 16 bases between. In nucleotides, the CDR3 is TGTGCCAGCAGCCTCTCGGGCAGGGGACACGAGCAGTACTTC. Protein sequence: CASSLSGRGHEQYF.

This clone was picked up one time. J is TRBJ2-3 and V is TRBV7-9; no firm D call. The CDR3 sequence is 13 residues long. Trimming removed 4 bases at V and 0 bases at J, with 5 bases between. Germline V gene data show CDR1 as SEHNR and CDR2 as FQNEAQ (reference sequence). CDR3 loop: CASSWQSTDTQYF. The CDR3 coding sequence is TGTGCCAGCAGCTGGCAGAGCACAGATACGCAGTATTTT. The whole variable domain, remainder taken from reference TRBV7-9 and TRBJ2-3, is DTGVSQNPRHKITKRGQNVTFRCDPISEHNRLYWYRQTLGQGPEFLTYFQNEAQLEKSRLLSDRFSAERPKGSFSTLEIQRTEQGDSAMYLCASSWQSTDTQYFGPGTRLTVL.

The genes are TRBV19 and TRBJ1-4, with D maybe TRBD1 (6 bases). Germline assignment: CDR1 LNHDA and CDR2 SQIVND (reference sequence). Trimming took off 7 bases at V and 0 bases at J, with 18 bases between the two ends. The CDR3 spans 17 residues. DNA for the CDR3: TGTGCCAGTATCAGAGAGGGGGGCTACTCAACTAATGAAAAACTGTTTTTT. Translated: CASIREGGYSTNEKLFF.

This chain uses TRBV19 with TRBJ2-1; possible D gene TRBD2, 6 bases. V was shortened by 6 bases and J by 4 bases, with 19 bases between the two germline ends. Germline V gene data show CDR1 as LNHDA and CDR2 as SQIVND (reference sequence). There are 16 residues in the CDR3. The CDR3 loop is CASSLPGASVYNEQFF. The DNA of the CDR3 is TGTGCCAGTAGCCTCCCCGGGGCTAGCGTTTACAATGAGCAGTTCTTC.

J is TRBJ1-2 and V is TRBV5-5; 10 bases match TRBD1. Germline V lookup: CDR1 SGHKS, CDR2 YYEKEE (reference sequence). Trimming took 4 bases from V and 14 from J; bases not matched to a gene: 8. The CDR3 has 12 amino acids. CDR3 DNA: TGTGCCAGCAGCCTGGACAGGGGGTTTATAACCTTC. Protein: CASSLDRGFITF.

The chain employs TRBV5-1 and TRBJ2-7, with TRBD1 matching over 9 bases. CDR3 length equals 13 residues. Germline V lookup: CDR1 SGHRS, CDR2 YFSETQ. Trimming cost V 6 bases and J 7 bases; bases outside gene matches: 8. CDR3 in amino acids: CASNGQGMGEQYF. The CDR3 DNA reads as TGCGCCAGCAACGGACAGGGGATGGGGGAGCAGTACTTC.

V usage is TRBV27 and J usage is TRBJ2-5; 9 positions agree with TRBD2. Germline values: CDR1 MNHEY, CDR2 SMNVEV (reference sequence). The CDR3 is 16 amino acids. V was clipped by 7 bases and J by 5 bases; unmatched bases: 14. CDR3: CASTPRAGGPGETQYF. CDR3 nucleotide sequence: TGTGCCAGCACCCCCAGGGCGGGAGGGCCGGGGGAGACCCAGTACTTC.

The V and J genes are TRBV7-2 and TRBJ2-1; 10 bases map to TRBD2. Germline CDR1 and CDR2: SGHTA and FQGNSA. CDR3 length: 15 residues. V dropped 1 base and J dropped 10; count of bases not matched to a gene: 7. CDR3 sequence: CASSLVEGSGREQFF. In nucleotides, the CDR3 is TGTGCCAGCAGCTTAGTAGAGGGTAGCGGGAGGGAGCAGTTCTTC.

J is TRBJ2-1 and V is TRBV5-8; 10 bases match TRBD2. The CDR3 covers 16 residues. Trimming cost V 0 bases and J 10 bases; bases outside gene matches: 10. Germline CDR1 SGHTS, CDR2 YDEGEE. The chain's CDR3 is CASSLAGLAGAKEQFF. The CDR3, as DNA: TGTGCCAGCAGCTTGGCCGGGCTAGCGGGAGCAAAGGAGCAGTTCTTC.